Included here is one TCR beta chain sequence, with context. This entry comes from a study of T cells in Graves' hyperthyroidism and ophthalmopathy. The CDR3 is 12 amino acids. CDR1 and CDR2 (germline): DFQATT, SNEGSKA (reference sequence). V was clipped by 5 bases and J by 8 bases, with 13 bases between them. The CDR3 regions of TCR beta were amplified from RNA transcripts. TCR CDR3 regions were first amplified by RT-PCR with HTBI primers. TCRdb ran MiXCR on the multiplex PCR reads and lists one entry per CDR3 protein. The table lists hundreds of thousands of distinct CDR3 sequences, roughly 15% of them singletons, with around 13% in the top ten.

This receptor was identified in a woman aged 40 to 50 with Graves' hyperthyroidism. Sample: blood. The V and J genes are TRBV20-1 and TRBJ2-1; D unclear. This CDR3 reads CSAPRPPYEQFF. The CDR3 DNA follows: TGCAGTGCTCCCCGCCCCCCTTATGAGCAGTTCTTC.